A single sample is the source of the 10 T cell receptor beta chains below, sequenced in a study of blood T cells in healthy people across ages. PCR was performed a second time for about 7 to 11 cycles using a sample-barcoded 5' primer and a J-beta primer mix. MiXCR, applied by TCRdb to the 5' RACE reads, yields one record per CDR3 protein. Among about 1,400,000 distinct CDR3 sequences listed, around 59% were seen once. The specimen sequenced was blood. The receptor source for this set is a man younger than 30 in good health.

This clonotype was detected only once. The J gene is TRBJ1-4, the V gene TRBV20-1, with TRBD1 matching over 7 bases. Germline CDR1 DFQATT, CDR2 SNEGSKA (reference sequence). The CDR3 spans 13 residues. J lost 3 bases, V lost 6 bases, and 4 bases had no gene match. The CDR3 nucleotides read TGCAGTGCCCAGGGGGTCGCTAATGAAAAACTGTTTTTT. It yields the protein CSAQGVANEKLFF.

The sample holds many counts of this clonotype. The chain combines TRBV29-1 with TRBJ2-7; TRBD1 matches at 9 bases. The CDR3 is made up of 13 amino acids. Germline CDR1 reads SQVTM; CDR2 reads ANQGSEA. J lost 4 bases, V lost 4 bases, and 5 bases had no gene match. Here the CDR3 reads CSVVGQGAYEQYF. DNA for the CDR3: TGCAGCGTTGTGGGACAGGGTGCTTACGAGCAGTACTTC.

The V gene is TRBV24-1, the J gene TRBJ2-7; no reliable D call. Germline-derived CDR1 and CDR2 are KGHDR and SFDVKD. This CDR3 comprises 15 residues. V lost 3 bases to trimming and J lost 1 base, with 12 bases between them. The CDR3 loop reads CATSDPALGSYEQYF. CDR3 nucleotides: TGTGCCACCAGTGATCCCGCTTTGGGGTCCTACGAGCAGTACTTC.

This clonotype was observed a handful of times. The chain uses TRBV6-6 and TRBJ2-7, with TRBD1 matching over 7 bases. V lost 2 bases to trimming and J lost 3 bases; unmatched junction nucleotides: 4. In germline, CDR1 is MNHNY, CDR2 SVGAGI (reference sequence). The CDR3 extends over 14 amino acids. This CDR3 is CASSYLGQFYEQYF. In nucleotides, the CDR3 is TGTGCCAGCAGTTACCTGGGACAGTTCTACGAGCAGTACTTC.

The chain joins TRBV20-1 to TRBJ2-5, with 8 bases lining up with TRBD2. The ends lost 3 bases at V and 1 base at J; junction bases unmatched: 4. The CDR3 extends over 14 amino acids. Germline CDR1 reads DFQATT; CDR2 reads SNEGSKA (reference sequence). The CDR3 nucleotides read TGCAGTGCTAGTGAGCGGGGGACCCAAGAGACCCAGTACTTC. Amino acid sequence: CSASERGTQETQYF.

The chain combines TRBV2 with TRBJ1-2, with a possible D match to TRBD1 (6 bases). From germline, CDR1 is SNHLY and CDR2 FYNNEI. This CDR3 region has 15 residues. Trimming removed 9 bases at V and 6 bases at J, with 23 bases between. Here the CDR3 reads CASKGGRRGLNGYTF. Here the CDR3 DNA reads TGTGCCAGTAAGGGGGGCCGCAGGGGCCTGAATGGCTACACCTTC. The full variable domain, its missing parts supplied by reference TRBV2 and TRBJ1-2, is EPEVTQTPSHQVTQMGQEVILRCVPISNHLYFYWYRQILGQKVEFLVSFYNNEISEKSEIFDDQFSVERPDGSNFTLKIRSTKLEDSAMYFCASKGGRRGLNGYTFGSGTRLTVV.

The chain joins TRBV7-2 to TRBJ1-1; tentative D call: TRBD1 (6 bases). The CDR3 has 11 amino acids. V was cut by 3 bases and J by 9 bases, with 8 bases left in between. Germline values: CDR1 SGHTA, CDR2 FQGNSA. The CDR3 reads CASSFTGKAFF. CDR3 coding DNA: TGTGCCAGCAGCTTCACAGGGAAAGCTTTCTTT. Together with reference TRBV7-2 and TRBJ1-1, the CDR3 gives the full variable domain: GAGVSQSPSNKVTEKGKDVELRCDPISGHTALYWYRQSLGQGLEFLIYFQGNSAPDKSGLPSDRFSAERTGGSVSTLTIQRTQQEDSAVYLCASSFTGKAFFGQGTRLTVV.

The chain joins TRBV20-1 to TRBJ2-4, with 7 bases fitting TRBD2. The end of the DNA fits TRBJ2-7 better, so the J call may be wrong. CDR3 size: 10 residues. Germline V gene lookup returns CDR1 DFQATT and CDR2 SNEGSKA (reference sequence). CDR3 loop: CSATSVEQYF. DNA for the CDR3: TGCAGTGCAACTAGCGTCGAGCAGTACTTC.

The genes are TRBV5-1 and TRBJ1-1; D gene ambiguous. CDR1 and CDR2 from the germline V gene are SGHRS and YFSETQ. The germline V and J ends were trimmed by 3 bases and 7 bases, with 19 bases remaining between them. This CDR3 is 15 amino acids long. The CDR3: CASSSAGQVGVEAFF. DNA of the CDR3: TGCGCCAGCAGCTCGGCCGGGCAGGTCGGGGTTGAAGCTTTCTTT.

This clonotype was seen once. The chain has TRBV30 and TRBJ2-7, with 8 positions matching TRBD2. The last part of the DNA fits TRBJ2-1 better; the J call may be wrong. The CDR3 spans 14 residues. CDR1 and CDR2 from the germline V gene are GTSNPN and SVGIG (reference sequence). CDR3: CAWSIGRGGYEQFF. CDR3 sequence (DNA): TGTGCCTGGAGTATCGGGAGGGGGGGGTATGAGCAGTTCTTC.